The 21 T cell receptor beta chains reported below all come from one sample, sequenced in a study of T-cell reconstitution after alpha-beta-depleted transplantation in children. It was with unique molecular identifiers that the TCRbeta library was prepared. MiXCR was run by TCRdb on the PCR reads, yielding one entry per CDR3 protein. The top ten clones hold roughly 5% of a sample with roughly 790,000 distinct CDR3 sequences, around 15% of them seen once. The sample in question was PBMCs, mostly from graft donor cells, obtained 360 days after TCRalphabeta/CD19-depleted stem cell transplant. These receptors originate from a male patient younger than 18 who had a stem cell transplant for acute lymphoblastic leukemia, so the T cells may come from the graft donor.

This clonotype was seen repeatedly, ten times or more. This chain connects TRBV2 to TRBJ2-3; D not resolved. Trimming cost V 6 bases and J 4 bases, with 8 bases left between them. Germline V gene data show CDR1 as SNHLY and CDR2 as FYNNEI. This CDR3 region has 12 residues. As DNA, the CDR3 is TGTGCCAGCAGAGACCTAGCAGATACGCAGTATTTT. Amino acid sequence: CASRDLADTQYF. Variable domain in full (rest from reference TRBV2 and TRBJ2-3): EPEVTQTPSHQVTQMGQEVILRCVPISNHLYFYWYRQILGQKVEFLVSFYNNEISEKSEIFDDQFSVERPDGSNFTLKIRSTKLEDSAMYFCASRDLADTQYFGPGTRLTVL.

The V and J genes are TRBV27 and TRBJ2-7, with TRBD2 as a possible D gene (6 bases). The V gene's germline CDR1 is MNHEY and CDR2 SMNVEV (reference sequence). This CDR3 spans 13 amino acids. V dropped 4 bases and J dropped 4 bases, with 11 bases sitting between them. CDR3 protein: CASSSGRRYEQYF. CDR3 coding DNA: TGTGCCAGCAGTTCGGGGAGGCGGTACGAGCAGTACTTC.

This chain links TRBV4-1 with TRBJ2-2, with D uncertain. Between the trimmed V and J ends, which lost 6 bases and 4 bases, there was a span of 12 bases. Germline V lookup: CDR1 MGHRA, CDR2 YSYEKL. The CDR3 is 14 amino acids. In nucleotides, the CDR3 is TGCGCCAGCAGGAGACTCCCCGGCACCGGGGAGCTGTTTTTT. This translates into CASRRLPGTGELFF.

The V call is TRBV12-3 or TRBV12-4, the J call TRBJ2-1; D uncertain. Deletions cut 4 bases from V and 12 bases from J, with 19 bases between. The length of the CDR3 is 14 residues. CDR3 coding DNA: TGTGCCAGCAGTTGGGCCCCCTCACCCTCTGGGCAGTTCTTC. Translating gives CASSWAPSPSGQFF.

This clonotype was counted a few times. This chain connects TRBV4-1 to TRBJ2-3, with 7 positions matching TRBD2. Per the germline V gene, CDR1 is MGHRA and CDR2 is YSYEKL. The length of the CDR3 is 17 residues. The ends lost 1 base at V and 2 bases at J; junction bases unmatched: 9. CDR3 amino acids: CASSQGRRGRDTDTQYF. CDR3 bases: TGCGCCAGCAGCCAAGGACGACGAGGGAGGGACACAGATACGCAGTATTTT.

The rearrangement joins TRBV7-8 to TRBJ1-5; D not resolved. The V end lost 1 base, the J end lost 2 bases, and 12 bases lay between the germline ends. The germline V gene has CDR1 SGHVS and CDR2 FQNEAQ. CDR3 size: 16 residues. As DNA, the CDR3 is TGTGCCAGCAGCTTAGGGCGCTTTCCCGGCAATCAGCCCCAGCATTTT. Its translation is CASSLGRFPGNQPQHF.

This clonotype has ten or more counts. V usage is TRBV7-2 and J usage is TRBJ2-7, with TRBD2 identical over 7 bases. Germline lookup yields CDR1 SGHTA and CDR2 FQGNSA. The V segment lost 2 bases and the J segment 2 bases; nucleotides outside the gene matches: 3. The CDR3 consists of 14 residues. The CDR3 here is CASSLLAVTYEQYF. CDR3 in DNA: TGTGCCAGCAGCTTACTAGCGGTCACCTACGAGCAGTACTTC.

The gene calls are TRBV5-1 and TRBJ1-1; D is possibly TRBD1 (5 bases). The V gene's germline CDR1 is SGHRS and CDR2 YFSETQ. The V gene lost 0 bases and the J gene lost 7 bases, with 10 bases spanning the gap. This CDR3 has 13 amino acids. CDR3 region: CASSLVTGVEAFF. DNA of the CDR3: TGCGCCAGCAGCTTGGTCACAGGCGTTGAAGCTTTCTTT.

This clonotype was seen a handful of times. The V gene is TRBV6-5, the J gene TRBJ2-2; the D gene is possibly TRBD1 (5 bases). Deletions cut 3 bases from V and 4 bases from J, with 9 bases between. The CDR3 sequence is 14 residues long. Per the germline V gene, CDR1 is MNHEY and CDR2 is SVGAGI. The CDR3 nucleotides read TGTGCCAGCAGTTATAACAGGCTCACCGGGGAGCTGTTTTTT. This codes for CASSYNRLTGELFF.

This clonotype was seen more than once but under ten times. The chain couples TRBV24-1 to TRBJ2-1; D may be TRBD2 (6 bases). The CDR3 totals 15 residues. The V gene lost 8 bases and the J gene lost 9 bases, with 22 bases spanning the gap. Germline V gene data show CDR1 as KGHDR and CDR2 as SFDVKD. CDR3 DNA sequence: TGTGCCACCACGCTACGGGAGAGAAAAGGTAGTGAGCAGTTCTTC. It translates to CATTLRERKGSEQFF.

This clonotype appeared a few times. This chain links TRBV5-1 with TRBJ1-2; D is undetermined. The V end lost 0 bases, the J end lost 8 bases, and 14 bases lay between the germline ends. The CDR3 spans 14 residues. Germline V gene data show CDR1 as SGHRS and CDR2 as YFSETQ. The CDR3 reads CASSLDSALGGYTF. The CDR3, as DNA: TGCGCCAGCAGCTTGGATTCAGCCCTGGGGGGCTACACCTTC. Using reference TRBV5-1 and TRBJ1-2 for the parts outside the CDR3, the full variable domain is KAGVTQTPRYLIKTRGQQVTLSCSPISGHRSVSWYQQTPGQGLQFLFEYFSETQRNKGNFPGRFSGRQFSNSRSEMNVSTLELGDSALYLCASSLDSALGGYTFGSGTRLTVV.

Worth noting for this clonotype: An end of the junction differs from the germline gene, which may be a read error. The chain recombines TRBV6-4 with TRBJ1-2; D perhaps matches TRBD1 (5 bases). The CDR3 has 14 residues. CDR1 is MRHNA and CDR2 is SNTAGT in the germline V gene. The CDR3: CASSDGHFNYGYTF. The CDR3 DNA reads TGTGCCAGTAGTGACGGACACTTTAACTATGGCTACACCTTC.

CDR3 sequence reads: CSVETYRGETQYF. The CDR3 DNA sequence: TGCAGCGTTGAGACCTACAGGGGTGAGACCCAGTACTTC. V usage is TRBV29-1 and J usage is TRBJ2-5, with 7 nucleotides matching TRBD1. Unmatched junction bases numbered 6, after V lost 3 bases and J lost 5 bases. CDR3 length equals 13 residues. The germline V gene has CDR1 SQVTM and CDR2 ANQGSEA.

V gene TRBV20-1 combines with J gene TRBJ2-1, with D perhaps TRBD1 or TRBD2 (5 bases each). The CDR3 totals 17 residues. Per the germline V gene, CDR1 is DFQATT and CDR2 is SNEGSKA (reference sequence). V was shortened by 7 bases and J by 0 bases, with 22 bases between the two germline ends. This chain's CDR3 is CSGTGPEYHNSYNEQFF. The DNA of the CDR3 is TGCAGTGGGACGGGACCGGAGTACCACAACTCCTACAATGAGCAGTTCTTC.

This clonotype was seen more than once but under ten times. V and J are TRBV7-9 and TRBJ2-1; a weak D match, TRBD2 (5 bases). CDR1 and CDR2 from the germline V gene are SEHNR and FQNEAQ (reference sequence). V lost 8 bases and J lost 1, with 9 bases in between. The CDR3 is 13 amino acids. The CDR3 nucleotides read TGTGCCAGCGTGCCGGGGTCCTACAATGAGCAGTTCTTC. This translates into CASVPGSYNEQFF. The full variable domain, its missing parts supplied by reference TRBV7-9 and TRBJ2-1, is DTGVSQNPRHKITKRGQNVTFRCDPISEHNRLYWYRQTLGQGPEFLTYFQNEAQLEKSRLLSDRFSAERPKGSFSTLEIQRTEQGDSAMYLCASVPGSYNEQFFGPGTRLTVL.

The chain links TRBV6-5 to TRBJ1-1; D is undetermined. CDR3 size: 17 residues. V lost 4 bases and J 4 bases, leaving 22 bases between the germline ends. Looked up from germline, CDR1 is MNHEY and CDR2 is SVGAGI. The CDR3 bases are TGTGCCAGCAGTTTTGGGTTTGTCGGGCAAACCCTCACTGAAGCTTTCTTT. This encodes CASSFGFVGQTLTEAFF.

This clonotype was seen many times. The chain joins TRBV20-1 to TRBJ2-2; tentatively, D is TRBD2 (6 bases). Germline V CDR1 and CDR2: DFQATT, SNEGSKA (reference sequence). V was pared by 0 bases and J by 4 bases, with 12 bases between. CDR3 length: 15 amino acids. This CDR3 is CSARDPQGGTGELFF. The CDR3 DNA reads TGCAGTGCTAGAGATCCCCAGGGAGGCACCGGGGAGCTGTTTTTT.

This clonotype was picked up a small number of times. The chain recombines TRBV7-9 with TRBJ2-3, with D maybe TRBD1 (5 bases). The germline V and J ends were trimmed by 3 bases and 14 bases, with 12 bases remaining between them. CDR3 length: 11 amino acids. The germline V gene has CDR1 SEHNR and CDR2 FQNEAQ (reference sequence). The CDR3 here is CASSFRASWYF. The CDR3 DNA follows: TGTGCCAGCAGCTTCAGGGCCAGTTGGTATTTT.

The chain combines TRBV6-1 with TRBJ1-1; TRBD1 is a possible D gene (6 bases). This CDR3 is built from 14 residues. CDR1 is MNHNS and CDR2 is SASEGT in the germline V gene. Between the trimmed V and J ends, which lost 6 bases and 4 bases, there was a span of 15 bases. The CDR3 DNA reads as TGTGCCAGCAGCGTAATAACAGGGCCCACTGAAGCTTTCTTT. Translating it yields CASSVITGPTEAFF.

This clonotype came up a few times. This chain links TRBV12-3 or TRBV12-4 with TRBJ2-4; no definite D call. This CDR3 contains 12 residues. Trimming took 2 bases from V and 5 from J, leaving 4 bases between them. The CDR3 loop reads CASSLWENIQYF. The DNA of the CDR3 is TGTGCCAGCAGTTTATGGGAAAACATTCAGTACTTC.

The CDR3 DNA sequence: TGTGCCAGCAGCTGGTCGCCTGACAGAGCCTATGGCTACACCTTC. Protein sequence: CASSWSPDRAYGYTF. The V gene is TRBV5-6, the J gene TRBJ1-2; D possibly corresponds to TRBD1 (5 bases). V was clipped by 3 bases and J by 4 bases, with 16 bases between them. Germline V gene data show CDR1 as SGHDT and CDR2 as YYEEEE. This CDR3 contains 15 residues.